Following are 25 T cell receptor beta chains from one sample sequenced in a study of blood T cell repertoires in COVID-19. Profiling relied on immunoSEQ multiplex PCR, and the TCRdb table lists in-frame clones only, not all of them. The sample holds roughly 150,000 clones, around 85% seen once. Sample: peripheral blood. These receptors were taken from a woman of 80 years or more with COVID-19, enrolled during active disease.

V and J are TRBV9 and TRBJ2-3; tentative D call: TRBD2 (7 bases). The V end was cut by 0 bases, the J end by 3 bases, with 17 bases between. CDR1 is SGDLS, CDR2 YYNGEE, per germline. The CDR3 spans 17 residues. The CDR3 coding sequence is TGTGCCAGCAGCGTAGCTGCGGGGGCGATCAGAACAGATACGCAGTATTTT. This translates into CASSVAAGAIRTDTQYF.

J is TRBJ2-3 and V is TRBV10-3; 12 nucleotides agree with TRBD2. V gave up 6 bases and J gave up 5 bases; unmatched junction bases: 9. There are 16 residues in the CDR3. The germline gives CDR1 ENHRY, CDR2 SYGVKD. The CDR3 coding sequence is TGTGCCATCAGCATATCTAGCGGGGGGGCAGGAGATACGCAGTATTTT. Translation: CAISISSGGAGDTQYF.

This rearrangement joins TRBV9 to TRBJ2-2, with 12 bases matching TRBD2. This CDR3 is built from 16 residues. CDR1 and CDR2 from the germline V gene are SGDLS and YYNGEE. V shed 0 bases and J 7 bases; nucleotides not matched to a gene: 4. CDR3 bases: TGTGCCAGCAGCGTAGGTCTAGCGGGAGGGATCGGGGAGCTGTTTTTT. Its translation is CASSVGLAGGIGELFF.

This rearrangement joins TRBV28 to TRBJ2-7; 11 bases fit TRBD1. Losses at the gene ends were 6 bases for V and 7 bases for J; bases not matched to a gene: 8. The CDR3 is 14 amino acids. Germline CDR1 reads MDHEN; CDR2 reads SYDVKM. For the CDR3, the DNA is TGTGCCAGCAGAACCGGGACAGGGGGATGGGAGCAGTACTTC. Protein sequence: CASRTGTGGWEQYF.

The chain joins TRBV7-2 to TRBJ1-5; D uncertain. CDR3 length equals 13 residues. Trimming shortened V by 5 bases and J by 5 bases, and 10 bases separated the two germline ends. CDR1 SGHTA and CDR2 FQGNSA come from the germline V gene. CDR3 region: CASSPNRDQPQHF. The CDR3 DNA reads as TGTGCCAGCAGCCCGAACAGAGATCAGCCCCAGCATTTT. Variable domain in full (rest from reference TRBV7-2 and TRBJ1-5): GAGVSQSPSNKVTEKGKDVELRCDPISGHTALYWYRQSLGQGLEFLIYFQGNSAPDKSGLPSDRFSAERTGGSVSTLTIQRTQQEDSAVYLCASSPNRDQPQHFGDGTRLSIL.

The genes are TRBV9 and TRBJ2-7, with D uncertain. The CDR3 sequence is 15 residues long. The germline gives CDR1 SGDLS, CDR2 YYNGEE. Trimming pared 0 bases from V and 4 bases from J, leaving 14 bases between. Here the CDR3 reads CASSVDPTREYEQYF. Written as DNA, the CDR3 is TGTGCCAGCAGCGTAGACCCGACACGAGAGTACGAGCAGTACTTC.

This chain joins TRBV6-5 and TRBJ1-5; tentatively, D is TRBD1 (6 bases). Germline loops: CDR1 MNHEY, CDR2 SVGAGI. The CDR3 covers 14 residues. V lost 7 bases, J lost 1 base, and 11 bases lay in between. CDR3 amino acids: CASTSQGSNQPQHF. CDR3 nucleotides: TGTGCCAGCACCTCACAGGGAAGCAATCAGCCCCAGCATTTT.

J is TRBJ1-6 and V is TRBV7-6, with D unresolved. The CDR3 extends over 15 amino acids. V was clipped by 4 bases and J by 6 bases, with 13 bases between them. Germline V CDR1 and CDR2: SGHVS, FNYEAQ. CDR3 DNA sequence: TGTGCCAGCAGCTCTCTGGGAGGGTCTAATTCACCCCTCCACTTT. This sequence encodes CASSSLGGSNSPLHF.

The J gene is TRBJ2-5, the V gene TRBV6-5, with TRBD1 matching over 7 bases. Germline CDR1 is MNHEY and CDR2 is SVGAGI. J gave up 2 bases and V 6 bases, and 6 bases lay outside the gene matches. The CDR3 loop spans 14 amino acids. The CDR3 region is CASRQPGQQETQYF. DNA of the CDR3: TGTGCCAGCAGGCAACCGGGACAGCAAGAGACCCAGTACTTC.

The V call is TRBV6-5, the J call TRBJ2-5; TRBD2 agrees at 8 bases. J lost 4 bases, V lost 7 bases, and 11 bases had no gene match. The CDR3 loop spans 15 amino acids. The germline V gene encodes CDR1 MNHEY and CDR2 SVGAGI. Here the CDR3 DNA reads TGTGCCAGCACCGCCCGGGGGGGCGGAAGAGAGACCCAGTACTTC. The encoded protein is CASTARGGGRETQYF.

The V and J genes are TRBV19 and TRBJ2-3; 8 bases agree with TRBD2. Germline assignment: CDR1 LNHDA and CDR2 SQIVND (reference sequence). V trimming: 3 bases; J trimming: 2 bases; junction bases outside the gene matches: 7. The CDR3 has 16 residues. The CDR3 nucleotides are TGTGCCAGTAGTATCCCCCGGGAGGGGGACACAGATACGCAGTATTTT. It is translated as CASSIPREGDTDTQYF. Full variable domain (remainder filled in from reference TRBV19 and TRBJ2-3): DGGITQSPKYLFRKEGQNVTLSCEQNLNHDAMYWYRQDPGQGLRLIYYSQIVNDFQKGDIAEGYSVSREKKESFPLTVTSAQKNPTAFYLCASSIPREGDTDTQYFGPGTRLTVL.

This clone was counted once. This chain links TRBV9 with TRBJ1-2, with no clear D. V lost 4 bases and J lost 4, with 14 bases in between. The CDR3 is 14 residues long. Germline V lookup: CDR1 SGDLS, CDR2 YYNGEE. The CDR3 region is CASSQRFTGYGYTF. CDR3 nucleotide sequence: TGTGCCAGCAGCCAACGATTCACTGGCTATGGCTACACCTTC.

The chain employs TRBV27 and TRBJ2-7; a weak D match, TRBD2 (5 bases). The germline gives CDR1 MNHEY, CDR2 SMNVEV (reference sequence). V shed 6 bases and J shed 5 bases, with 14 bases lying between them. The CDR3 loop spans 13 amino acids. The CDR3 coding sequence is TGTGCCAGCAGGGAGGCCTCAAGGGACGAGCAGTACTTC. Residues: CASREASRDEQYF.

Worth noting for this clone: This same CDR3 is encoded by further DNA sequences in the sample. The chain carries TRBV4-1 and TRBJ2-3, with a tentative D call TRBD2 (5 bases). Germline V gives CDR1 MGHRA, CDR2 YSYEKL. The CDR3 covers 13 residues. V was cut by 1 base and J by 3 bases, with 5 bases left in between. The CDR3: CASSQAGTDTQYF. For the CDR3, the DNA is TGCGCCAGCAGCCAAGCGGGAACAGATACGCAGTATTTT.

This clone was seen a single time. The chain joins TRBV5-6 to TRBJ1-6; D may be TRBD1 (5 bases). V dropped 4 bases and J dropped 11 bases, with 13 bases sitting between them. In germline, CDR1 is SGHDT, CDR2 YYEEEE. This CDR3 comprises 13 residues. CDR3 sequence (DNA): TGTGCCAGCAGCGAATCACAGGTTACACCCCTCCACTTT. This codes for CASSESQVTPLHF.

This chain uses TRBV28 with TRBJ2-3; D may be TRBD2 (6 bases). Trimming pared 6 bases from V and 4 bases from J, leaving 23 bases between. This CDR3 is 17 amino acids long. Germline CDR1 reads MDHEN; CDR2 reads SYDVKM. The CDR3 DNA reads TGTGCCAGCAGCCCCACTCCATCTAGCGATCTTCCAGATACGCAGTATTTT. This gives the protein CASSPTPSSDLPDTQYF.

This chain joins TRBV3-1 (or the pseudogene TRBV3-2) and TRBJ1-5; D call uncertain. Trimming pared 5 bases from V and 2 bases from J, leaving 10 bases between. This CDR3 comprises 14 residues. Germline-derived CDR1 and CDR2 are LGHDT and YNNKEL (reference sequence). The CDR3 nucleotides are TGTGCCAGCAGCTGGAGTGGTGGCAATCAGCCCCAGCATTTT. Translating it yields CASSWSGGNQPQHF.

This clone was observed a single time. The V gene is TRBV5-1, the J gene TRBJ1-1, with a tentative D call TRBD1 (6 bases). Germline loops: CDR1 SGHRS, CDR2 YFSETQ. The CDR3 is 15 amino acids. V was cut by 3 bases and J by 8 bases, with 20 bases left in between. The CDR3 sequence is CASSSQARGSIEAFF. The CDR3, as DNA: TGCGCCAGCAGCTCCCAAGCGAGGGGGAGTATCGAAGCTTTCTTT.

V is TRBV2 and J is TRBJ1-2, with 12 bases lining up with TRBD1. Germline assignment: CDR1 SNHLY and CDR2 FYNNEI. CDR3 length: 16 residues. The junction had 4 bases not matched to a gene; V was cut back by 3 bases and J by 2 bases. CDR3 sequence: CASSDGTGGANYGYTF. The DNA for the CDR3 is TGTGCCAGCAGTGATGGGACAGGGGGCGCCAACTATGGCTACACCTTC.

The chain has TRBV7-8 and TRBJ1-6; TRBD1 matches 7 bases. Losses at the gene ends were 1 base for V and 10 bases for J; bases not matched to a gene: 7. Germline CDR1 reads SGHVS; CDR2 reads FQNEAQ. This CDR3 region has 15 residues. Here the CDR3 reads CASSLGNRGRSPLHF. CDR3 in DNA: TGTGCCAGCAGCTTAGGTAACAGGGGTCGGTCACCCCTCCACTTT.

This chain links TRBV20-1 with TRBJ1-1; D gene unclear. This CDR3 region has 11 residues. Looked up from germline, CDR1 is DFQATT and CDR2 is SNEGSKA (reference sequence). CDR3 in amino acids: CRSNRGTEAFF. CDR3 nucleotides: TGCAGGTCGAACCGGGGCACTGAAGCTTTCTTT.

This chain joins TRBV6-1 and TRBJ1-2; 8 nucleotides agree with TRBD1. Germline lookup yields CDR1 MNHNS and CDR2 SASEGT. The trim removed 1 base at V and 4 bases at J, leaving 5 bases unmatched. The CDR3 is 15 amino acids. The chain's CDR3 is CASSEGQGRFYGYTF. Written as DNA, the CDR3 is TGTGCCAGCAGTGAAGGACAGGGGAGATTCTATGGCTACACCTTC.

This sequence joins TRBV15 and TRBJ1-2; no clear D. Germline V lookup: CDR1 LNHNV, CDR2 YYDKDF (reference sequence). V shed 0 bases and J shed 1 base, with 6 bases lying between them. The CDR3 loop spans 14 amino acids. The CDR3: CATSRDASNYGYTF. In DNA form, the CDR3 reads TGTGCCACCAGCAGAGATGCCAGTAACTATGGCTACACCTTC.

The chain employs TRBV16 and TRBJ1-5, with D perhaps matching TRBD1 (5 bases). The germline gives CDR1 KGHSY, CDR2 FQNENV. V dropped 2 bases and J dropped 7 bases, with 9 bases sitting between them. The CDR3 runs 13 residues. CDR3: CASSQGAEQPQHF. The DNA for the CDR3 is TGTGCCAGCAGCCAAGGGGCTGAGCAGCCCCAGCATTTT.

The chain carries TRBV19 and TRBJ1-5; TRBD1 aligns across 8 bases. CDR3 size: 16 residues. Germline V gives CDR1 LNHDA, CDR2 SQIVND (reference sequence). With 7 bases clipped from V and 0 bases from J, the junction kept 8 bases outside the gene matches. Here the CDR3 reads CASNGQGPYSNQPQHF. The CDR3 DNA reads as TGTGCCAGTAATGGACAGGGCCCCTATAGCAATCAGCCCCAGCATTTT.